This is a list of T cell receptor beta chains from one sample in a study of identical twins. Each CDR3 protein is one row after TCRdb ran MiXCR on the 5' RACE reads. There are fewer than 550,000 distinct CDR3 sequences in the sample; nearly 15% occur only once, and roughly 0.44% lies in the top ten. This same sample was also part of a study on yellow fever vaccine responses in identical twins.

The sequencing sample was made of CD4+ T cells sorted from blood. Every receptor here comes from a woman aged 18-30 years in good health. Both conserved end residues are part of each CDR3. The D gene is left open where the match is weak. Not all rows give a size; the values are once, few, many and, for expanded clones, a class.

size | D | J | V | DNA | CDR3
few | TRBD1 | TRBJ2-7 | TRBV12-5 | TGTGCTAGTGGTGAAAATGTCCAGACAGGGGGCTACGAGCAGTACTTC | CASGENVQTGGYEQYF
many | TRBD2 | TRBJ2-1 | TRBV20-1 | TGCAGTGCTAGGCAAGCGGGGGGTCATGAGCAGTTCTTC | CSARQAGGHEQFF
- | TRBD1 | TRBJ2-7 | TRBV6-1 | TGTGCCAGCACCTCGACCGGGACAGGGGCTTCCGAGCAGTACTTC | CASTSTGTGASEQYF
- | - | TRBJ2-1 | TRBV28 | TGTGCCAGCAGCCCAATTCCTGTCACAGGGATCGACAATGAGCAGTTCTTC | CASSPIPVTGIDNEQFF
- | - | TRBJ2-2 | TRBV20-1 | TGCAGTGCTAGGGACAGTGTCACCGGGGAGCTGTTTTTT | CSARDSVTGELFF
once | - | TRBJ1-3 | TRBV7-9 | TGTGCCAGCAGCTTAGGAGGGCCCTCTGGAAACACCATATATTTT | CASSLGGPSGNTIYF
few | - | TRBJ2-7 | TRBV28 | TGTGCCAGCAGTCCCTCCGACAGCCGCTCCTACGAGCAGTACTTC | CASSPSDSRSYEQYF
many | - | TRBJ2-1 | TRBV3-1 | TGTGCCAGCAGCGCTGACAGGATCGGCAATGAGCAGTTCTTC | CASSADRIGNEQFF
many | - | TRBJ2-4 | TRBV20-1 | TGCAGTGCTGGAGGCCTGACAGTAGCCAAAAACATTCAGTACTTC | CSAGGLTVAKNIQYF
few | - | TRBJ2-1 | TRBV27 | TGTGCCAGCAGTCCCGTGATTAGCGACCTCTACAATGAGCAGTTCTTC | CASSPVISDLYNEQFF
- | - | TRBJ1-2 | TRBV5-1 | TGCGCCAGCAGGCTCGAAATTAGGGACGGCTACACCTTC | CASRLEIRDGYTF
- | - | TRBJ2-1 | TRBV5-1 | TGCGCCAGCAGCTTGGGGATAGGGTCGGGGAACAATGAGCAGTTCTTC | CASSLGIGSGNNEQFF
- | TRBD1 | TRBJ2-3 | TRBV5-1 | TGCGCCAGCAGCTTGGACAGGGGGGACACAGATACGCAGTATTTT | CASSLDRGDTDTQYF